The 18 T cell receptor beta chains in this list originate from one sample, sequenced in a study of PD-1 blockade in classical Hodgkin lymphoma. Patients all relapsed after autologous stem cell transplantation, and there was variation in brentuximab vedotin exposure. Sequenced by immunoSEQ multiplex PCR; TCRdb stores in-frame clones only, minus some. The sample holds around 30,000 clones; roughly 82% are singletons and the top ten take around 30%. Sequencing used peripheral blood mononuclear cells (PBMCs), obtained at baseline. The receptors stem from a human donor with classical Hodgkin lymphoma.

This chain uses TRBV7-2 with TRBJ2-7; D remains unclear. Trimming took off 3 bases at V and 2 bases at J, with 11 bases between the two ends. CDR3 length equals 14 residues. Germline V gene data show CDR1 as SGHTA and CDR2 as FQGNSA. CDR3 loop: CASSLNPGPYEQYF. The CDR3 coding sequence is TGTGCCAGCAGCTTGAATCCCGGACCCTACGAGCAGTACTTC.

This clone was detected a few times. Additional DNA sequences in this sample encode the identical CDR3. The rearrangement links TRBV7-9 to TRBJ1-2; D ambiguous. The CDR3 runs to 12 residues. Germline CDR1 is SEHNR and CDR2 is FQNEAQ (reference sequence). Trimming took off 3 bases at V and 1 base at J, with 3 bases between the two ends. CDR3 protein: CASSLYNYGYTF. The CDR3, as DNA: TGTGCCAGCAGCTTGTATAACTATGGCTACACCTTC.

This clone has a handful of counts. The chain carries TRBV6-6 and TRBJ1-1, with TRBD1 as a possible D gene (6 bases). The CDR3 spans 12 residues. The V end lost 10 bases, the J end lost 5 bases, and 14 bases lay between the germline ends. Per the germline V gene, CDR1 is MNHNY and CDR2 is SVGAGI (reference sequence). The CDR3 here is CATGQLGTEAFF. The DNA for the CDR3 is TGTGCCACTGGACAGCTCGGAACTGAAGCTTTCTTT.

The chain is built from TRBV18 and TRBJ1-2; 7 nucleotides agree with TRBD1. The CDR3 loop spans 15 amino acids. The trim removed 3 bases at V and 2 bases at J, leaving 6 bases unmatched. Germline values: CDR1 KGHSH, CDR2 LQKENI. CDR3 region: CASSPSRDSNYGYTF. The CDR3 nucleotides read TGTGCCAGCTCACCCTCCCGGGACAGCAACTATGGCTACACCTTC.

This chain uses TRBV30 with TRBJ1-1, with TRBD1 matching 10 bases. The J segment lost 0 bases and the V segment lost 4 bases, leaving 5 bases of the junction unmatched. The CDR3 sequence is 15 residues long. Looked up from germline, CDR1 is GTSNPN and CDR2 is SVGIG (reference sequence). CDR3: CAWTPGQGMNTEAFF. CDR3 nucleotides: TGTGCCTGGACCCCGGGACAGGGGATGAACACTGAAGCTTTCTTT.

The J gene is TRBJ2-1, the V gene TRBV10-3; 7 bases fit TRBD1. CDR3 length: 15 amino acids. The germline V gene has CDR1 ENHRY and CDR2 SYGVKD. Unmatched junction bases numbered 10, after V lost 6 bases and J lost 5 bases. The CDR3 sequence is CAISNPTTGDNEQFF. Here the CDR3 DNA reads TGTGCCATCAGCAATCCAACAACAGGGGACAATGAGCAGTTCTTC.

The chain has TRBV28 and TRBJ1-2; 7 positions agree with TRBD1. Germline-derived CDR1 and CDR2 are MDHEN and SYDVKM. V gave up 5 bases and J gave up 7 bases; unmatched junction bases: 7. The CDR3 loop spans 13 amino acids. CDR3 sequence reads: CASSITGAGGYTF. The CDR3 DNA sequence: TGTGCCAGCAGTATCACAGGGGCGGGTGGCTACACCTTC.

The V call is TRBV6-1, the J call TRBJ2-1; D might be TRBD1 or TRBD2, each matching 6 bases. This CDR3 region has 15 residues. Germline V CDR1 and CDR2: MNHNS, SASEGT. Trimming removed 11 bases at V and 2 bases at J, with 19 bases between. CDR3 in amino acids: CAGTLQQGTYNEQFF. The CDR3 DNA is TGTGCCGGGACTCTCCAGCAGGGGACCTACAATGAGCAGTTCTTC.

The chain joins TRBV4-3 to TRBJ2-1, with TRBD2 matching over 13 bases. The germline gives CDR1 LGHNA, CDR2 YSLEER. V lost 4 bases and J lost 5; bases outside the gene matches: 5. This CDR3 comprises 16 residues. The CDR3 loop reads CASSPRLAGGNNEQFF. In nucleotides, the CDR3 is TGCGCCAGCAGCCCACGACTAGCGGGGGGTAACAATGAGCAGTTCTTC.

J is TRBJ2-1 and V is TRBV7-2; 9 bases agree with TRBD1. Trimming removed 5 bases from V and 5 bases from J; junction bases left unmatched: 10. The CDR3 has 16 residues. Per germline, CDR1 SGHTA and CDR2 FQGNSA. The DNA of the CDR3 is TGTGCCAGCAGCCGCCCGCCGGGACAGGGAAACAATGAGCAGTTCTTC. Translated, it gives CASSRPPGQGNNEQFF.

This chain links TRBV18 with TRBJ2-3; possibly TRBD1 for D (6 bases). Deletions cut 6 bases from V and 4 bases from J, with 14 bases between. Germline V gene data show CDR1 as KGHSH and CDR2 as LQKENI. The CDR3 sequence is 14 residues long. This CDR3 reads CASSLTYRADTQYF. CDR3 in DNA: TGTGCCAGCTCGCTCACATACAGGGCAGATACGCAGTATTTT.

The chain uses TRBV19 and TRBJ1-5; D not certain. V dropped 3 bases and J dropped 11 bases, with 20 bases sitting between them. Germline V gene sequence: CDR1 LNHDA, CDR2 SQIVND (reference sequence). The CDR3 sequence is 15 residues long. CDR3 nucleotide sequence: TGTGCCAGTAGTATGGATTCGGGTTACCTGGGAGCCCAGCATTTT. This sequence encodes CASSMDSGYLGAQHF.

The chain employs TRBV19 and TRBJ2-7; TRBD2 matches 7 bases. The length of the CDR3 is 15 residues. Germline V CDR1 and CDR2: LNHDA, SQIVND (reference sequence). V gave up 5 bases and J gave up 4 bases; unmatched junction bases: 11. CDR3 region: CASSRDYRFAYEQYF. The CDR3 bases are TGTGCCAGTAGTCGGGACTACCGTTTCGCATACGAGCAGTACTTC.

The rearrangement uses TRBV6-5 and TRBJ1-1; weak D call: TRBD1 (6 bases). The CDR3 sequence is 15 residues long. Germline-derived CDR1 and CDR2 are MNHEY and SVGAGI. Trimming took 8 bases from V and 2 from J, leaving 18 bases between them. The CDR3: CASLRGLFSNTEAFF. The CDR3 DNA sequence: TGTGCCAGCCTCAGGGGCTTATTTTCAAACACTGAAGCTTTCTTT.

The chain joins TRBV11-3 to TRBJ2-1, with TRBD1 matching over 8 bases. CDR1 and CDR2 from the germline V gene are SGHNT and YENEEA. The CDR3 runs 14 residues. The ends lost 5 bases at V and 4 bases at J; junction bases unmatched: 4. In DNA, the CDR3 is TGTGCCAGCAGCAGGACAGGGATGTACAATGAGCAGTTCTTC. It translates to CASSRTGMYNEQFF.

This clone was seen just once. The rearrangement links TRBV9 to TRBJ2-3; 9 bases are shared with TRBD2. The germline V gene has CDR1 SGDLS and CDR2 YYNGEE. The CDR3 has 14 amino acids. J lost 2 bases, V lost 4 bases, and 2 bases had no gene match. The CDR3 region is CASSIAGATDTQYF. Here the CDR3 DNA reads TGTGCCAGCAGCATAGCGGGGGCCACAGATACGCAGTATTTT.

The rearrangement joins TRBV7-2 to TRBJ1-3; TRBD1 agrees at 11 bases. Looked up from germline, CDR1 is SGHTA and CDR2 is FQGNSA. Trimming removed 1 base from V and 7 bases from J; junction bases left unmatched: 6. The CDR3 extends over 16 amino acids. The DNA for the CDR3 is TGTGCCAGCAGCTTAGTGGGACAGGGGGAATTGAACACCATATATTTT. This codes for CASSLVGQGELNTIYF.

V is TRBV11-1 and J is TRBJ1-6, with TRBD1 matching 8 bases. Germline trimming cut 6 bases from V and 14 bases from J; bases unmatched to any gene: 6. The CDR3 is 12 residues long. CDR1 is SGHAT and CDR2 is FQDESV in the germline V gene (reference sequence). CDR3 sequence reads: CASRETGGSLHF. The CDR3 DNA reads TGTGCCAGCAGGGAAACAGGGGGATCCCTCCACTTT.